A selection of T cell receptor beta chains follows, all from one sample in a study of PD-1 blockade in classical Hodgkin lymphoma. TCRdb keeps only in-frame clones here, not all; method: immunoSEQ multiplex PCR. The table records 20,000 to 25,000 clones, more than 60% of them present only once. The sequenced sample was peripheral blood mononuclear cells (PBMCs), obtained at baseline. These receptors all stem from a human donor with classical Hodgkin lymphoma. Both conserved end residues are trimmed from each CDR3.

j_gene | v_gene | CDR3aa
TRBJ1-1 | TRBV4-1 | ASSLDRKAF
TRBJ1-1 | TRBV5-1 | ASSLTGGWTEAF
TRBJ1-6 | TRBV19 | ASSIFDEGSPLH
TRBJ1-3 | TRBV20-1 | SAPTGNTIY
TRBJ2-5 | TRBV9 | ASSATGTSGTQY
TRBJ2-7 | TRBV19 | ASSGVRDAGPYEQY
TRBJ2-3 | TRBV4-3 | ASSQDLGGASTDTQY
TRBJ2-5 | TRBV9 | ASSPTGGHTGETQY
TRBJ2-7 | TRBV28 | ASSFPLMREGLYEQY
TRBJ1-5 | TRBV19 | VSLDRFGQPQH
TRBJ1-1 | TRBV2 | ASSEGTLRGSTEAF
TRBJ1-5 | TRBV7-9 | ASSADPGGNQPQH
TRBJ1-1 | TRBV19 | ASSAARQLSEAF
TRBJ2-1 | TRBV12-5 | ASGWTGTSGRHEQF
TRBJ1-6 | TRBV19 | ASSQGGGNSPLH
TRBJ1-2 | TRBV28 | ASSADSPGYT
TRBJ2-4 | TRBV5-6 | ASSLRGATTKNIQY
TRBJ2-7 | TRBV28 | ASSLAASGSYEQY
TRBJ2-3 | TRBV9 | ASSVAGAGGRADTQY
TRBJ1-5 | TRBV19 | ASNRRTDNSNQPQH
TRBJ2-5 | TRBV6-6 | ASSYGGTDPQETQY
TRBJ2-1 | TRBV9 | ASSPHRASSYNEQF
TRBJ1-4 | TRBV6-5 | ASRSGSSWNEKLF
TRBJ1-1 | TRBV30 | AWRETQGPLDTEAF
TRBJ1-4 | TRBV30 | AWREGNRGLNEKLF
TRBJ2-1 | TRBV6-5 | ASSYSGGVEQF
TRBJ2-3 | TRBV7-2 | ASSLPSGGAPDTQY
TRBJ1-1 | TRBV5-1 | ASTPLGGTGRGNTEAF
TRBJ1-1 | TRBV10-3 | AINPGQLNTEAF
TRBJ2-1 | TRBV5-6 | ASSPLQVAGANEQF
TRBJ2-7 | TRBV6-5 | ASISRSYEQY
TRBJ2-3 | TRBV2 | ASSPRGYTSTDTQY
TRBJ1-6 | TRBV30 | AWRITSRALH
TRBJ1-1 | TRBV12-2 | ARYPGQFKNTEAF
TRBJ1-1 | TRBV19 | ASRLNRGRMNTEAF
TRBJ2-2 | TRBV2 | ASSGPFPGELF
TRBJ2-7 | TRBV9 | ASSALASSYEQY
TRBJ2-1 | TRBV19 | ASSKTSGSYNEQF
TRBJ2-7 | TRBV4-2 | ASSQGSGTSEAYEQY
TRBJ1-5 | TRBV9 | ASSVGDNQPQH
TRBJ1-2 | TRBV2 | ASTGTGDGYT
TRBJ1-5 | TRBV28 | ASSLYSRGLNQPQH
TRBJ2-7 | TRBV30 | AWSRLPSGVYEQY
TRBJ1-5 | TRBV6-4 | ASSDTTGPDSNQPQH
TRBJ2-3 | TRBV6-5 | ASSYFPYAPPDTQY
TRBJ2-6 | TRBV5-1 | ASSLVGSSGANVLT
TRBJ2-2 | TRBV27 | ASSTLPGQGIVAGELF
TRBJ1-3 | TRBV6-5 | ASSWGFASSGNTIY
TRBJ2-1 | TRBV19 | ASSRDREGEQF
TRBJ2-7 | TRBV6-6 | ASSYSQGSFHEQY
TRBJ1-2 | TRBV27 | ASSRLRGDNTGGHYGYT
TRBJ1-3 | TRBV7-2 | ASSGFGLPGNTIY